This T cell receptor beta chain was identified during a study of T-cell reconstitution after alpha-beta-depleted transplantation in children. Unmatched junction bases numbered 1, after V lost 0 bases and J lost 3 bases. Germline CDR1 SEHNR, CDR2 FQNEAQ (reference sequence). This CDR3 contains 15 residues. Unique molecular identifiers featured in how the TCRbeta library was prepared. TCRdb reanalysed the PCR reads using MiXCR and keeps one entry per CDR3 protein. The data hold about 72,000 distinct CDR3 sequences, with roughly 6.6% observed a single time. This clonotype was counted a few times. The input for sequencing was PBMCs from the stem cell graft donor, taken from the stem cell graft. The TCR originated in a human donor who donated a stem cell graft to a child with acute lymphoblastic leukemia. The gene calls are TRBV7-9 and TRBJ2-1; 8 positions match TRBD2. The CDR3 sequence is CASSLASGNYNEQFF. CDR3 coding DNA: TGTGCCAGCAGCTTAGCTAGCGGGAACTACAATGAGCAGTTCTTC.